This is a list of T cell receptor beta chains from one sample in a study of spatial heterogeneity in lung cancer. Each CDR3 protein is one row after TCRdb ran MiXCR on the 5' RACE reads. The data show tens of thousands of distinct CDR3 sequences, roughly 9.7% seen once. Specimen: PBMCs, collected at follow-up. The receptors shown here come from a male donor with early-stage non-small cell lung cancer. The CDR3 runs from the conserved cysteine through the conserved F or W. D genes are given only for firm matches. Some rows mark clone size as missing; the rest say once, few, many or name a class of expanded clone.

J	size	V	length	D	CDR3	DNA
TRBJ2-2	.	TRBV6-2/TRBV6-3	16	TRBD2	CASGTSGVSNTGELFF	TGTGCCAGTGGGACTAGCGGGGTCTCGAACACCGGGGAGCTGTTTTTT
TRBJ2-2	.	TRBV11-2	13	.	CASSLIDTGELFF	TGTGCCAGCAGCCTTATTGACACCGGGGAGCTGTTTTTT
TRBJ2-7	few	TRBV6-5	15	.	CASSYSGRFSYEQYF	TGTGCCAGCAGTTACTCGGGCAGATTCTCCTACGAGCAGTACTTC
TRBJ1-1	many	TRBV6-2/TRBV6-3	11	.	CASSYDTEAFF	TGTGCCAGCAGTTACGACACTGAAGCTTTCTTT
TRBJ1-1	few	TRBV5-1	15	.	CASSSIRGLTTEAFF	TGCGCCAGCAGCTCGATCAGGGGTCTTACCACTGAAGCTTTCTTT
TRBJ2-3	many	TRBV20-1	15	TRBD2	CSATQLAGDTDTQYF	TGCAGTGCTACCCAACTAGCGGGGGACACAGATACGCAGTATTTT
TRBJ1-1	many	TRBV28	14	.	CASSFVTRGTEAFF	TGTGCCAGCAGTTTTGTCACCAGGGGCACTGAAGCTTTCTTT
TRBJ2-2	many	TRBV11-2	18	TRBD2	CASSDGLAGEFSTGELFF	TGTGCCAGCAGCGATGGACTAGCGGGGGAGTTTTCGACCGGGGAGCTGTTTTTT
TRBJ1-1	many	TRBV4-3	15	.	CASSQGHLANTEAFF	TGCGCCAGCAGCCAAGGACACCTCGCGAACACTGAAGCTTTCTTT
TRBJ1-1	few	TRBV5-1	14	.	CASSSGPMNTEAFF	TGCGCCAGCAGCTCGGGACCGATGAACACTGAAGCTTTCTTT
TRBJ1-6	many	TRBV27	13	.	CASSLSPLSPLHF	TGTGCCAGCAGTTTATCCCCGCTTTCACCCCTCCACTTT
TRBJ2-5	many	TRBV2	12	TRBD1	CAVQGAGETQYF	TGTGCCGTCCAGGGGGCCGGAGAGACCCAGTACTTC
TRBJ2-1	.	TRBV29-1	14	.	CSVEEGYSYNEQFF	TGCAGCGTTGAAGAGGGCTACTCATACAATGAGCAGTTCTTC
TRBJ2-5	many	TRBV7-2	14	.	CASSLSGLEETQYF	TGTGCCAGCAGCTTGAGTGGGCTCGAAGAGACCCAGTACTTC
TRBJ2-3	many	TRBV24-1	14	.	CATSDPGGGDTQYF	TGTGCCACCAGTGACCCGGGGGGCGGGGATACGCAGTATTTT
TRBJ1-4	few	TRBV4-3	16	.	CASSQRTGGPGEKLFF	TGCGCCAGCAGCCAGCGGACGGGAGGGCCTGGAGAAAAACTGTTTTTT
TRBJ1-1	many	TRBV20-1	13	.	CSARDTRLAEAFF	TGCAGTGCTAGAGATACTCGCCTAGCTGAAGCTTTCTTT
TRBJ2-7	.	TRBV20-1	17	TRBD2	CSARDPGGLAGYLEQNF	TGCAGTGCTAGAGATCCGGGGGGACTAGCGGGCTATCTCGAGCAGAACTTC
TRBJ2-3	many	TRBV5-1	12	.	CASSLPQDTQYF	TGCGCCAGCAGCTTGCCCCAAGATACGCAGTATTTT
TRBJ2-1	many	TRBV5-5	15	.	CASSLDRLSYNEQFF	TGTGCCAGCAGCTTAGACAGGTTGTCCTACAATGAGCAGTTCTTC
TRBJ2-5	.	TRBV7-9	14	TRBD2	CASSRRLAEETQYF	TGTGCCAGCAGCCGCCGACTAGCGGAAGAGACCCAGTACTTC
TRBJ2-1	.	TRBV4-2	17	TRBD2	CASSQVSTRTSDNEQFF	TGTGCCAGCAGCCAAGTTTCTACCCGGACTAGCGACAATGAGCAGTTCTTC
TRBJ2-7	many	TRBV5-4	11	.	CASSLGAEQYF	TGTGCCAGCAGCTTGGGGGCCGAGCAGTACTTC
TRBJ1-2	few	TRBV20-1	16	TRBD1	CSARRTGGHTGYGYTF	TGCAGTGCTCGAAGGACAGGGGGCCATACTGGATATGGCTACACCTTC
TRBJ1-6	many	TRBV18	18	TRBD1	CASSPSGTGFVYNSPLHF	TGTGCCAGCTCACCGTCCGGGACAGGTTTTGTCTATAATTCACCCCTCCACTTT
TRBJ2-3	few	TRBV20-1	15	TRBD1	CSARDRGLGTDTQYF	TGCAGTGCTCGAGACAGGGGGCTCGGCACAGATACGCAGTATTTT
TRBJ2-5	few	TRBV4-3	15	.	CASSQDLGLEETQYF	TGCGCCAGCAGCCAAGATCTCGGGCTTGAAGAGACCCAGTACTTC
TRBJ1-2	few	TRBV28	15	TRBD1	CASSSLQGAGYGYTF	TGTGCCAGCAGTTCGTTACAGGGGGCAGGCTATGGCTACACCTTC
TRBJ2-3	.	TRBV5-4	14	.	CASSLQGGTDTQYF	TGTGCCAGCAGCTTACAGGGCGGGACAGATACGCAGTATTTT
TRBJ2-2	once	TRBV10-3	14	.	CAISPSKNTGELFF	TGTGCCATCAGTCCCTCCAAAAACACCGGGGAGCTGTTTTTT
TRBJ2-7	.	TRBV7-6	15	TRBD1	CASSLLTGGSYEQYF	TGTGCCAGCAGCTTATTGACAGGGGGATCCTACGAGCAGTACTTC
TRBJ1-2	few	TRBV11-2	15	TRBD1	CASSLETRDRGGYTF	TGTGCCAGCAGCTTAGAGACGCGGGACAGAGGAGGCTACACCTTC
TRBJ2-6	many	TRBV6-5	14	.	CASKIGPGANVLTF	TGTGCCAGCAAGATCGGGCCTGGGGCCAACGTCCTGACTTTC
TRBJ1-2	.	TRBV29-1	12	TRBD1	CASGTGVAGYTF	TGTGCGTCCGGGACAGGGGTTGCTGGCTACACCTTC
TRBJ2-7	.	TRBV10-3	15	.	CAISGPSLSSGEQYF	TGTGCCATCAGTGGCCCTAGTTTAAGCTCGGGCGAGCAGTACTTC
TRBJ2-5	few	TRBV28	15	.	CASSFDRNAQETQYF	TGTGCCAGCAGTTTCGACAGGAACGCCCAAGAGACCCAGTACTTC